This T cell receptor beta chain is from a study of T-cell reconstitution after alpha-beta-depleted transplantation in children. V was pared by 0 bases and J by 6 bases, with 7 bases of the junction left unmatched. Germline CDR1 and CDR2: LGHNA and YNFKEQ. The CDR3 is made up of 17 amino acids. The authors prepared the TCRbeta library with unique molecular identifiers. TCRdb redid the calling of the PCR reads with MiXCR, one entry per CDR3 protein. The sample contains hundreds of thousands of distinct CDR3 sequences, 16% of which appear only once. The source material was PBMCs from the stem cell graft donor, sampled from the stem cell graft. This TCR was recovered from a human donor who donated a stem cell graft to a child with acute myeloid leukemia. The rearrangement joins TRBV4-2 to TRBJ2-2, with 10 nucleotides matching TRBD1. This chain's CDR3 is CASSQEGRTGGSGELFF. CDR3 nucleotide sequence: TGTGCCAGCAGCCAAGAGGGACGGACAGGGGGGTCCGGGGAGCTGTTTTTT.